Listed below are T cell receptor beta chains from one sample, sequenced in a study of T cell responses to AZD1222 COVID-19 vaccine. Only in-frame clones appear in the TCRdb table, and some are missing; sequencing was by immunoSEQ multiplex PCR. The sample includes some 85,000 clones, 75% to 90% of them seen just once. The material sequenced was peripheral blood, taken on day 0 of AZD1222 vaccination. These receptors came from an adult in good health. Both conserved end residues are part of each CDR3. D genes are given only for firm matches. Clone size is given for some rows only: seen once, a few or many times, or a class if the clone is expanded.

>TRBJ1-5|TRBV9|-|-
TGTGCCAGCAGCGTAGCGGACAGTGGGCAGCCCCAGCATTTT
CASSVADSGQPQHF
>TRBJ1-5|TRBV6-5|once|-
TGTGCCAGCAGTTCCGGGGGAAGCAATCAGCCCCAGCATTTT
CASSSGGSNQPQHF
>TRBJ1-4|TRBV12-3/TRBV12-4|few|-
TGTGCCTCGCTAGGGGAACCAGGGGAAAAACTGTTTTTT
CASLGEPGEKLFF
>TRBJ1-2|TRBV19|-|TRBD1
TGTGCCAGTAGTGCGGGACAGGGGGCTAACTATGGCTACACCTTC
CASSAGQGANYGYTF
>TRBJ1-5|TRBV20-1|-|-
TGCAGTGCTAGTTGGGGACCCAATCAGCCCCAGCATTTT
CSASWGPNQPQHF
>TRBJ2-2|TRBV19|-|-
TGTGCCAGTAGTATAGGCCTTACCTGGGGCGGGGAGCTGTTTTTT
CASSIGLTWGGELFF
>TRBJ1-1|TRBV7-2|-|-
TGTGCCAGCAGCTCCGGGACTGTGAACACTGAAGCTTTCTTT
CASSSGTVNTEAFF
>TRBJ1-6|TRBV9|-|TRBD1
TGTGCCAGCAGCGCAAGACAGGGGCATAATTCACCCCTCCACTTT
CASSARQGHNSPLHF
>TRBJ2-7|TRBV2|-|TRBD1
TGTGCCAGCAGTGTCGGGACAGGGGATTACGAGCAGTACTTC
CASSVGTGDYEQYF
>TRBJ2-2|TRBV5-4|-|TRBD2
TGTGCCAGCAGCCAGCGGGGGAGGGATGGCGGGGAGCTGTTTTTT
CASSQRGRDGGELFF
>TRBJ2-5|TRBV11-2|-|-
TGTGCCAGCAGCTTACGGGGGAGGTTTGAAGAGACCCAGTACTTC
CASSLRGRFEETQYF
>TRBJ2-7|TRBV15|-|TRBD1
TGTGCCACCAGCAGGGGACAGGGGTCCCCCTCCTACGAGCAGTACTTC
CATSRGQGSPSYEQYF
>TRBJ2-5|TRBV19|-|-
TGTGCCAGTAGTATAAAGGGATGGGAGACCCAGTACTTC
CASSIKGWETQYF
>TRBJ2-2|TRBV29-1|-|-
TGCAGCGCTGGAGAGAATGAAGGCGGGGAGCTGTTTTTT
CSAGENEGGELFF
>TRBJ2-2|TRBV10-3|-|TRBD1
TGTGCCATCAGTAATCCCTCAGGGGGAACCGGGGAGCTGTTTTTT
CAISNPSGGTGELFF
>TRBJ2-1|TRBV3-1/TRBV3-2|-|-
TGTGCCAGCAGCCAAGTAAGGGCCGGGGGCAATGAGCAGTTCTTC
CASSQVRAGGNEQFF
>TRBJ2-1|TRBV7-6|-|TRBD1
TGTGCCAGCACCTTAGGGGGACAGGGCTGGGATGAGCAGTTCTTC
CASTLGGQGWDEQFF
>TRBJ2-1|TRBV5-1|-|TRBD2
TGCGCCAGCAGCTTGATGGGACTAGCGGACGTAGGGGATGAGCAGTTCTTC
CASSLMGLADVGDEQFF
>TRBJ2-1|TRBV2|-|-
TGTGCCAGCAGTCGGGCCGGAGATTCCTACAATGAGCAGTTCTTC
CASSRAGDSYNEQFF
>TRBJ1-5|TRBV3-1/TRBV3-2|-|-
TGTGCCAGCAGCCAAGACCCACCGGGCCTGGGCAATCAGCCCCAGCATTTT
CASSQDPPGLGNQPQHF
>TRBJ2-1|TRBV18|-|TRBD1
TGTGCCAGCTCACCGGGGGGACAGGGAGGCAATGAGCAGTTCTTC
CASSPGGQGGNEQFF
>TRBJ1-5|TRBV28|-|-
TGTGCCAGCGCGTTTTCAATGGGGACAAATCAGCCCCAGCATTTT
CASAFSMGTNQPQHF
>TRBJ2-7|TRBV27|-|-
TGTGCCAGCAGTTTAGGGGGCGGCTACGAGCAGTACTTC
CASSLGGGYEQYF
>TRBJ2-6|TRBV10-1|-|-
TGCGCCAGCAGTGATGGGGTAAGATCGCAAAGTCGGGCCAACGTCCTGACTTTC
CASSDGVRSQSRANVLTF
>TRBJ2-1|TRBV7-2|-|TRBD2
TGTGCCAGCAGCTACCGCGGGACTAGCGGCCATGAGCAGTTCTTC
CASSYRGTSGHEQFF
>TRBJ1-4|TRBV19|-|TRBD1
TGTGCCAGTAGTAAGGACAGGTGGGCGGAAAAACTGTTTTTT
CASSKDRWAEKLFF
>TRBJ1-1|TRBV19|-|-
TGTGCCACCGCCCCGGGACGGTACACTGAAGCTTTCTTT
CATAPGRYTEAFF
>TRBJ1-1|TRBV3-1/TRBV3-2|once|-
TGTGCCAGCAGCCAAGTTACAGGGGAAGCTTTCTTT
CASSQVTGEAFF
>TRBJ2-5|TRBV20-1|-|-
TGCAGTGCTAGTGGTCGGGGGGAGACCCAGTACTTC
CSASGRGETQYF
>TRBJ1-5|TRBV19|-|-
TGTGCCAGTAGCCAGAGATTCAATCAGCCCCAGCATTTT
CASSQRFNQPQHF
>TRBJ1-1|TRBV11-2|-|-
TGTGCCAGCGGTCCGGGGGGGCCCACTGAAGCTTTCTTT
CASGPGGPTEAFF
>TRBJ1-1|TRBV25-1|-|-
TGTGCCAGCAGTGAATCGGGAGGGTACACTGAAGCTTTCTTT
CASSESGGYTEAFF
>TRBJ1-5|TRBV3-1/TRBV3-2|-|-
TGTGCCAGCAGCCAAGCCGGGGGGCCGAATCAGCCCCAGCATTTT
CASSQAGGPNQPQHF
>TRBJ1-1|TRBV29-1|-|-
TGCAGCGTTGCAGCGAACACTGAAGCTTTCTTT
CSVAANTEAFF
>TRBJ1-1|TRBV18|-|TRBD1
TGTGCCAGCTCACCAGGACAGGGGACCACTGAAGCTTTCTTT
CASSPGQGTTEAFF
>TRBJ1-2|TRBV2|once|-
TGTGCCAGCAACGGAGGGGCACTTGGCTACACCTTC
CASNGGALGYTF
>TRBJ2-7|TRBV12-3/TRBV12-4|-|TRBD1
TGTGCCAGCAGTCGGACAGGGGAAGAGCAGTACTTC
CASSRTGEEQYF
>TRBJ2-5|TRBV29-1|-|TRBD2
TGCAGCGTCAGCGGGACTAGCGGGTTAGAGACCCAGTACTTC
CSVSGTSGLETQYF
>TRBJ1-3|TRBV30|-|-
TGTGCCTGGAGTCTAGGGTGGGGAAACACCATATATTTT
CAWSLGWGNTIYF
>TRBJ2-7|TRBV12-3/TRBV12-4|-|-
TGTGCCAGCCGGATAGCGGACTACGAGCAGTACTTC
CASRIADYEQYF
>TRBJ2-3|TRBV5-1|-|TRBD2
TGCGCCTGCTCATCAACGGGGTCTAGCGGGACCACAGATACGCAGTATTTT
CACSSTGSSGTTDTQYF
>TRBJ2-5|TRBV29-1|-|-
TGCAGCGTGGGGTTGATAGCGGAGCCGGGTGAGACCCAGTACTTC
CSVGLIAEPGETQYF
>TRBJ2-3|TRBV15|-|-
TGTGCCACCAGCAGAGGACAGGGCACAGATACGCAGTATTTT
CATSRGQGTDTQYF
>TRBJ2-1|TRBV4-2|-|-
TGTGCCAGCCAATTGGGCAGGGATAGGTTCTTC
CASQLGRDRFF
>TRBJ2-3|TRBV6-2/TRBV6-3|once|-
TGTGCCAGCAGTTACTCTACCCGACAGGATACGCAGTATTTT
CASSYSTRQDTQYF
>TRBJ1-5|TRBV7-9|-|TRBD1
TGTGCCAGCAGCTGGGACAGGAATCAGCCCCAGCATTTT
CASSWDRNQPQHF